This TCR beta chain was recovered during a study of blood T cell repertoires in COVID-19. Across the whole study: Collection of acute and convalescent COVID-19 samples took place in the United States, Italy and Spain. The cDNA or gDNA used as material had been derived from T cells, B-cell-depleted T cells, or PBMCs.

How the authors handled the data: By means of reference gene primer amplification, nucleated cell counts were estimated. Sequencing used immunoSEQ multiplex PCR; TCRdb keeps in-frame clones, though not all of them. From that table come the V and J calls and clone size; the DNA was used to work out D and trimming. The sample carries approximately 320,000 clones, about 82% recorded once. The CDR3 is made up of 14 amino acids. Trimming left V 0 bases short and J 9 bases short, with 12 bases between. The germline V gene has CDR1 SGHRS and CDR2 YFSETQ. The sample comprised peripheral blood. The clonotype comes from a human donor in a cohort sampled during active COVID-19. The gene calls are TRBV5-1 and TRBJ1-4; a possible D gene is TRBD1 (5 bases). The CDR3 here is CASSLGQRNQKLFF. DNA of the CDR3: TGCGCCAGCAGCTTGGGACAGCGTAACCAAAAACTGTTTTTT.